A selection of T cell receptor beta chains follows, all from one sample in a study of blood T cells in healthy people across ages. TCRdb processed the 5' RACE reads anew with MiXCR; each CDR3 protein has one entry. Here the sample spans about 2 million distinct CDR3 sequences, around 48% being singletons. Sequencing was carried out using blood. The receptors here all came from a woman between 40 and 50 years old in good health. CDR3s include the opening cysteine and the closing phenylalanine or tryptophan. A D gene is named only where the DNA matches it firmly. Size is omitted from some rows. Given values are once, few, many or a class for expanded clones.

>TRBV7-2|few|TRBJ2-7|-
TGTGCCAGCAGCTCCACTCGGCTGTACGAGCAGTACTTC
CASSSTRLYEQYF
>TRBV20-1|-|TRBJ1-1|TRBD1
TGCAGTGGGGACCCAGGGGGGTTCACTGAAGCTTTCTTT
CSGDPGGFTEAFF
>TRBV7-2|-|TRBJ2-7|TRBD1
TGTGCCAGCAGCGACGGGACAGTCATCTCCTACGAGCAGTACTTC
CASSDGTVISYEQYF
>TRBV20-1|few|TRBJ2-3|-
TGCAGTGCCAAGACAGCAATTTGGGCAGATACGCAGTATTTT
CSAKTAIWADTQYF
>TRBV3-1|-|TRBJ1-4|-
TGTGCCAGCAGCCAAGATCCTAGGGTGCCTAATGAAAAACTGTTTTTT
CASSQDPRVPNEKLFF
>TRBV3-1|-|TRBJ2-5|TRBD1
TGTGCCAGCAGCCAAAGGGGAGCAGGGGGACGTGAGACCCAGTACTTC
CASSQRGAGGRETQYF
>TRBV7-7|-|TRBJ2-1|TRBD1
TGTGCTAGCAGCTTAGGAAGCCACAGGGGGAACAATGAGCAGTTCTTC
CASSLGSHRGNNEQFF
>TRBV4-2|few|TRBJ1-1|-
TGTGCCAGCAGCCAGTCTGGGACGGCGAACACTGAAGCTTTCTTT
CASSQSGTANTEAFF
>TRBV12-3/TRBV12-4|once|TRBJ1-5|TRBD1
TGTGCCAGCAGTCCGACAGGGGTTCGGCCCCAGCATTTT
CASSPTGVRPQHF
>TRBV7-3|-|TRBJ2-1|-
TGTGCCAGCAGCAAACAGGGATTGAGTGAGCAGTTCTTC
CASSKQGLSEQFF
>TRBV7-9|-|TRBJ2-4|-
TGTGCCAGCAGCTTAAGTAACACGAGAGACGGAAACATTCAGTACTTC
CASSLSNTRDGNIQYF
>TRBV3-1|-|TRBJ2-5|-
TGTGCCAGCAGCCAAGGGAATGGCGGTTGGGAGACCCAGTACTTC
CASSQGNGGWETQYF
>TRBV6-5|few|TRBJ1-6|-
TGTGCCAGCAGTTACTTAGGGACGGCTAAGTCACCCCTCCACTTT
CASSYLGTAKSPLHF
>TRBV20-1|-|TRBJ2-3|-
TGCAGTGCTAGATCAATGTTAGTCCGAGATACGCAGTATTTT
CSARSMLVRDTQYF
>TRBV6-6|-|TRBJ1-2|-
TGTGCCAGCAGTGCAGTAACAGGGTTTTATGGCTACACCTTC
CASSAVTGFYGYTF
>TRBV25-1|few|TRBJ2-5|-
TGTGCCAGCAGTGAGTCTTTGGGTTCTCTCAACAATGAGCAGTACTTC
CASSESLGSLNNEQYF
>TRBV6-2/TRBV6-3|-|TRBJ2-3|TRBD2
TGTGCCAGCAGTTACCTACTAGCGGGGGATCTGCAGTATTTT
CASSYLLAGDLQYF
>TRBV20-1|-|TRBJ2-1|-
TGCAGTGCTAGTCAACGAGGGGGGGCCACCTACAATGAGCAGTTCTTC
CSASQRGGATYNEQFF
>TRBV6-1|-|TRBJ2-1|-
TGTGCCAGCGAGTTCGGCTCCTACAATGAGCAGTTCTTC
CASEFGSYNEQFF
>TRBV19|-|TRBJ1-1|-
TGTGCCAGTGCACCAGGCTGGGGGACTGAAGCTTTCTTT
CASAPGWGTEAFF
>TRBV20-1|few|TRBJ2-5|-
TGCAGTGCTTCACTCGGGGTTACCCAAGAGACCCAGTACTTC
CSASLGVTQETQYF
>TRBV28|-|TRBJ2-3|-
TGTGCCACCAGGACCGCTAGCACAGATACGCAGTATTTT
CATRTASTDTQYF
>TRBV6-5|many|TRBJ2-3|-
TGTGCCAGCAGAAAACAGGGTATGGAGACAGATACGCAGTATTTT
CASRKQGMETDTQYF
>TRBV7-2|few|TRBJ2-7|-
TGTGCCAGCAGCTTAGTGGGTGGCAGGGGCAGGTACGAGCAGTACTTC
CASSLVGGRGRYEQYF
>TRBV5-1|-|TRBJ2-5|-
TGCGCCAGCAGCTTGGAGGGTTCCCTTTTGGAGACCCAGTACTTC
CASSLEGSLLETQYF
>TRBV29-1|few|TRBJ2-1|TRBD2
TGCAGCGTGGGGACTAGCGGGGGGTTCCGTGAGCAGTTCTTC
CSVGTSGGFREQFF
>TRBV9|few|TRBJ2-1|-
TGTGCCAGCAGCGTTCATCTAGGACAGTCCAATGAGCAGTTCTTC
CASSVHLGQSNEQFF
>TRBV10-2|few|TRBJ2-5|TRBD1
TGCGCCAGCACTACAGGGGTCCAAGAGACCCAGTACTTC
CASTTGVQETQYF
>TRBV29-1|-|TRBJ2-3|-
TGCAGCGTTGCACCGGGAGTAAGCACAGATACGCAGTATTTT
CSVAPGVSTDTQYF
>TRBV15|-|TRBJ2-6|-
TGTGCCACCAGCAGAGATCTAGTCAGGGGCGTTAGCTCGTCTGGGGCCAACGTCCTGACTTTC
CATSRDLVRGVSSSGANVLTF
>TRBV27|-|TRBJ2-4|-
TGTGCCAGCAGTCCACTGTGGGTTAGCGGTATAGCCAAAAACATTCAGTACTTC
CASSPLWVSGIAKNIQYF
>TRBV29-1|many|TRBJ2-7|TRBD1
TGCAGCGTTGAAGGCCCGGGACAGGGGGATAACGAGCAGTACTTC
CSVEGPGQGDNEQYF
>TRBV5-1|-|TRBJ2-5|-
TGCGCCAGCAGCTTGGAGGTGCTTGGGACCCAGTACTTC
CASSLEVLGTQYF
>TRBV6-2/TRBV6-3|-|TRBJ2-1|TRBD2
TGTGCCAGCAGTTACTCAGTTCCAGCGGGGGTGTACAATGAGCAGTTCTTC
CASSYSVPAGVYNEQFF